Below are 25 T cell receptor beta chains sequenced from a single sample in a study of long-term antiretroviral therapy in people with HIV. It was version v3.0 of the immunoSEQ assay that was run at survey level. Clones were read by immunoSEQ multiplex PCR, and TCRdb kept only the in-frame ones, dropping some. The data show fewer than 40,000 clones, with approximately 80% seen just once and less than 9.5% held by the top ten. The material was unsorted PBMCs, obtained 3.1 years after starting antiretroviral therapy. The origin of the receptors is a woman aged 50 to 60 with HIV.

The CDR3 spells CASSPLAGGLGELFF. The CDR3 DNA sequence: TGTGCCAGCAGCCCCCTAGCGGGGGGTCTGGGGGAGCTGTTTTTT. V usage is TRBV9 and J usage is TRBJ2-2, with TRBD2 matching 11 bases. CDR1 SGDLS and CDR2 YYNGEE come from the germline V gene. V gave up 4 bases and J gave up 8 bases; unmatched junction bases: 7. The CDR3 is 15 residues long.

The chain combines TRBV15 with TRBJ1-6; TRBD1 aligns across 8 bases. There are 14 residues in the CDR3. Germline V lookup: CDR1 LNHNV, CDR2 YYDKDF (reference sequence). The trim removed 3 bases at V and 10 bases at J, leaving 5 bases unmatched. The DNA of the CDR3 is TGTGCCACCAGCAGCCTTGACAGGGGATCACCCCTCCACTTT. Its protein is CATSSLDRGSPLHF.

This clone was seen a few times. The chain uses TRBV21-1 and TRBJ2-7. TRBV21-1 is a pseudogene segment. The CDR3 has 13 amino acids. As DNA, the CDR3 is TGTGCCAGCAGCAACCACCTCTCCTACGAGCAGTACGTC. This codes for CASSNHLSYEQYV.

The chain uses TRBV9 and TRBJ2-3; unclear D gene. Germline CDR1 and CDR2: SGDLS and YYNGEE. The V and J ends lost 0 bases and 1 base respectively, with 12 bases between them. This CDR3 spans 16 amino acids. CDR3 coding DNA: TGTGCCAGCAGCGTAGACTCAGGAGCCGGCACAGATACGCAGTATTTT. Translation gives CASSVDSGAGTDTQYF.

The J gene is TRBJ2-1, the V gene TRBV10-1; perhaps TRBD1 as D (6 bases). The CDR3 covers 14 residues. Trimming cost V 2 bases and J 2 bases, with 7 bases left between them. Per the germline V gene, CDR1 is WNHNN and CDR2 is SYGVQD (reference sequence). CDR3 nucleotide sequence: TGCGCCAGCAGTGAGGGGGGCACCTACAATGAGCAGTTCTTC. It encodes CASSEGGTYNEQFF.

The genes are TRBV19 and TRBJ1-3; D is unresolved. Trimming pared 1 base from V and 0 bases from J, leaving 7 bases between. CDR1 LNHDA and CDR2 SQIVND come from the germline V gene (reference sequence). The CDR3 loop spans 15 amino acids. The CDR3 here is CASSIGLSSGNTIYF. CDR3 DNA: TGTGCCAGTAGTATAGGGCTGAGCTCTGGAAACACCATATATTTT.

CDR3 loop: CASSGQLNTEAFF. The CDR3 DNA is TGTGCCAGCAGTGGACAGCTTAACACTGAAGCTTTCTTT. This chain uses TRBV6-5 with TRBJ1-1; a weak D match, TRBD1 (6 bases). Germline V gene lookup returns CDR1 MNHEY and CDR2 SVGAGI. The V and J ends lost 5 bases and 2 bases respectively, with 9 bases between them. CDR3 size: 13 residues.

The chain couples TRBV6-5 to TRBJ1-4; the match to TRBD1 covers 7 bases. Germline V gives CDR1 MNHEY, CDR2 SVGAGI. V was clipped by 6 bases and J by 6 bases; unmatched bases: 10. The length of the CDR3 is 15 residues. The CDR3 nucleotides are TGTGCCAGCAGGGGGTCTAGGGGGCGGGATGAAAAACTGTTTTTT. Protein sequence: CASRGSRGRDEKLFF.

This clone was seen just once. The chain uses TRBV6-5 and TRBJ2-3; tentatively, D is TRBD2 (5 bases). CDR1 and CDR2 (germline): MNHEY, SVGAGI. CDR3 length: 14 amino acids. V lost 6 bases, J lost 4 bases, and 14 bases lay in between. The CDR3 coding sequence is TGTGCCAGCAGCCCTGTGGGAGTGGCAGATACGCAGTATTTT. It specifies CASSPVGVADTQYF.

This chain uses TRBV4-1 with TRBJ2-1; 10 bases are a match to TRBD2. CDR3 length: 16 amino acids. J lost 7 bases, V lost 0 bases, and 6 bases had no gene match. Germline V gives CDR1 MGHRA, CDR2 YSYEKL. The CDR3 DNA is TGCGCCAGCAGCCAAGATCTAGCGGGGGTGAATAATGAGCAGTTCTTC. As protein: CASSQDLAGVNNEQFF.

This clone was detected only a few times. V gene TRBV13 combines with J gene TRBJ2-3; possibly TRBD2 for D (6 bases). This CDR3 is built from 14 residues. Trimming left V 5 bases short and J 2 bases short, with 11 bases between. The germline gives CDR1 PRHDT, CDR2 FYEKMQ (reference sequence). CDR3 sequence: CASSRGTATDTQYF. The CDR3, as DNA: TGTGCCAGCAGCCGCGGGACTGCCACAGATACGCAGTATTTT.

This clone was counted between two and nine times. The CDR3 protein is CATGEVAGNTIYF. The CDR3 nucleotides are TGTGCCACGGGGGAGGTCGCTGGAAACACCATATATTTT. V gene TRBV6-1 combines with J gene TRBJ1-3; TRBD1 might be the D (5 bases). This CDR3 has 13 residues. The V end lost 10 bases, the J end lost 2 bases, and 12 bases lay between the germline ends. Germline V gives CDR1 MNHNS, CDR2 SASEGT.

V is TRBV19 and J is TRBJ2-7; D is undetermined. CDR3 length: 13 amino acids. Germline loops: CDR1 LNHDA, CDR2 SQIVND (reference sequence). The ends were cut back, 3 bases at V and 3 bases at J, with 9 bases in the middle. The CDR3 DNA is TGTGCCAGTAGTATCGCGGACCACTACGAGCAGTACTTC. This translates into CASSIADHYEQYF.

The gene calls are TRBV27 and TRBJ1-3; no definite D call. CDR1 is MNHEY and CDR2 is SMNVEV in the germline V gene (reference sequence). Trimming stripped 6 bases from V and 0 bases from J, with 6 bases between. This CDR3 has 13 residues. The CDR3 is CASRQSSGNTIYF. CDR3 bases: TGTGCCAGCAGACAGAGCTCTGGAAACACCATATATTTT.

The chain has TRBV7-3 and TRBJ1-1; the match to TRBD1 covers 9 bases. Germline assignment: CDR1 SGHTA and CDR2 FQGTGA. This CDR3 is built from 12 residues. The junction had 4 bases not matched to a gene; V was cut back by 4 bases and J by 10 bases. The CDR3 region is CASSSPGQGAFF. CDR3 coding DNA: TGTGCCAGCAGCTCTCCGGGACAGGGAGCTTTCTTT.

The V call is TRBV4-2, the J call TRBJ1-5, with D possibly matching TRBD1 (6 bases). The CDR3 is made up of 15 amino acids. Germline assignment: CDR1 LGHNA and CDR2 YNFKEQ. With 1 base removed from V and 5 bases from J, the gap between germline ends came to 12 bases. The CDR3 region has the DNA TGTGCCAGCAGCCAAGTTGCAGGGGTTGATCAGCCCCAGCATTTT. This sequence encodes CASSQVAGVDQPQHF.

The chain recombines TRBV18 with TRBJ1-4; tentative D call: TRBD1 (5 bases). Germline lookup yields CDR1 KGHSH and CDR2 LQKENI. The V gene lost 4 bases and the J gene lost 5 bases, with 5 bases spanning the gap. The CDR3 is made up of 12 amino acids. The CDR3 region is CASSQGNEKLFF. The CDR3 nucleotides read TGTGCCAGCTCACAGGGGAATGAAAAACTGTTTTTT.

CDR3 residues: CASSKTPAGTEAFF. The CDR3 DNA reads TGTGCCAGCAGTAAAACTCCCGCGGGAACTGAAGCTTTCTTT. The gene calls are TRBV6-5 and TRBJ1-1, with unresolved D. CDR3 length equals 14 residues. Germline V CDR1 and CDR2: MNHEY, SVGAGI. Trimming stripped 5 bases from V and 5 bases from J, with 15 bases between.

The table lists this clone with a count of one. V gene TRBV29-1 combines with J gene TRBJ1-2; no definite D call. Trimming left V 3 bases short and J 2 bases short, with 4 bases between. Germline CDR1 is SQVTM and CDR2 is ANQGSEA. The CDR3 loop spans 11 amino acids. The CDR3 region is CSVEENYGYTF. As DNA, the CDR3 is TGCAGCGTTGAGGAAAACTATGGCTACACCTTC.

V and J are TRBV6-1 and TRBJ2-2; either TRBD1 or TRBD2 may supply D (5 bases each). CDR1 MNHNS and CDR2 SASEGT come from the germline V gene. The CDR3 totals 15 residues. Trimming took 5 bases from V and 6 from J, leaving 16 bases between them. CDR3 sequence: CASSTRGDGAGELFF. The DNA for the CDR3 is TGTGCCAGCAGTACTAGGGGCGACGGGGCCGGGGAGCTGTTTTTT.

This clone was seen once. This chain connects TRBV4-1 to TRBJ2-3, with D perhaps matching TRBD2 (6 bases). Germline CDR1 MGHRA, CDR2 YSYEKL. The V end lost 4 bases, the J end lost 5 bases, and 13 bases lay between the germline ends. There are 14 residues in the CDR3. The CDR3 loop is CASSRLDWGDTQYF. In DNA form, the CDR3 reads TGCGCCAGCAGCCGACTAGATTGGGGAGATACGCAGTATTTT.

The chain uses TRBV5-6 and TRBJ2-3; D remains unclear. Germline V gene sequence: CDR1 SGHDT, CDR2 YYEEEE. The CDR3 has 13 residues. The V end was cut by 4 bases, the J end by 4 bases, with 10 bases between. The CDR3 coding sequence is TGTGCCAGCAGCCCGTGGAACTCAGATACGCAGTATTTT. It is translated as CASSPWNSDTQYF.

This chain connects TRBV7-3 to TRBJ2-1; D tentatively fits TRBD1 or TRBD2 (5 bases each). From germline, CDR1 is SGHTA and CDR2 FQGTGA. V dropped 5 bases and J dropped 8 bases, with 13 bases sitting between them. The length of the CDR3 is 13 residues. CDR3 nucleotides: TGTGCCAGCAGCAAGCAGGGCGGGCATGAGCAGTTCTTC. The encoded protein is CASSKQGGHEQFF.

This sequence joins TRBV5-8 and TRBJ2-7; D is tentatively TRBD1 or TRBD2 (6 bases each). The CDR3 consists of 14 residues. From germline, CDR1 is SGHTS and CDR2 YDEGEE. Trimming stripped 0 bases from V and 5 bases from J, with 12 bases between. For the CDR3, the DNA is TGTGCCAGCAGCTTGGCCTGGGGGGCCAACGAGCAGTACGTC. Protein: CASSLAWGANEQYV.

This chain joins TRBV29-1 and TRBJ2-5; D may be TRBD1 or TRBD2 (5 bases each). In germline, CDR1 is SQVTM, CDR2 ANQGSEA. The CDR3 loop spans 13 amino acids. Trimming removed 6 bases from V and 4 bases from J, with 15 bases in between. The CDR3 DNA reads TGCAGCGTCGGGACGGGGAAAGGAGAGACCCAGTACTTC. This sequence encodes CSVGTGKGETQYF. The variable domain in full, with the rest retrieved from reference TRBV29-1 and TRBJ2-5, is SAVISQKPSRDICQRGTSLTIQCQVDSQVTMMFWYRQQPGQSLTLIATANQGSEATYESGFVIDKFPISRPNLTFSTLTVSNMSPEDSSIYLCSVGTGKGETQYFGPGTRLLVL.